This paragraph covers one T cell receptor (beta chain) sequence. TCRdb passed the RACE reads through MiXCR, listing each CDR3 protein once. The table has under 200,000 distinct CDR3 sequences, 25% to 30% seen once; the top ten hold nearly 3%. The data originate from a study of human T cells and chemical hapten exposure. Study at large: Cases of alopecia areata, totalis or universalis occurred in a predominantly female patient group. Slight volume differences across pooled libraries mainly accounted for varying per-sample TCR yields.

Regarding time point: pre-sensitization, week 0. Treatment noted: therapeutic diphenylcyclopropenone sensitization with weekly scalp DPC. At every patch-test visit, blood was drawn before the patch test was applied. There are 14 residues in the CDR3. The V gene lost 5 bases and the J gene lost 3 bases, with 13 bases spanning the gap. Germline V CDR1 and CDR2: MDHEN, SYDVKM. The receptor was derived from a woman in her thirties with alopecia areata. Some clones in this sample may be carry-over from other donors' samples. Sequenced here: whole blood, sampled in connection with sensitization to the hapten diphenylcyclopropenone (DPC). V and J are TRBV28 and TRBJ1-2, with D possibly matching TRBD1 (5 bases). The CDR3 loop is CASSPPREDYGYTF. The CDR3 DNA follows: TGTGCCAGCAGTCCCCCCAGGGAAGACTATGGCTACACCTTC.